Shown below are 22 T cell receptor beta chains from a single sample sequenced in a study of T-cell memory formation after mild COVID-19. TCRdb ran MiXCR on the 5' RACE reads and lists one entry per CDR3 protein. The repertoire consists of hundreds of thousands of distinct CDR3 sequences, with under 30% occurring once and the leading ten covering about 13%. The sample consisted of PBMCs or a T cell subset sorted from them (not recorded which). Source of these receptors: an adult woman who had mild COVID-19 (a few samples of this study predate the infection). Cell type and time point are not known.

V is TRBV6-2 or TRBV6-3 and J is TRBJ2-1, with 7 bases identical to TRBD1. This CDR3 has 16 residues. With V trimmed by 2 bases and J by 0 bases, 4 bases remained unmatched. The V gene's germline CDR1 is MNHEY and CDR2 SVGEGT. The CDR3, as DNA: TGTGCCAGCAGTTACCTACAGGGGAGCTCCTACAATGAGCAGTTCTTC. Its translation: CASSYLQGSSYNEQFF.

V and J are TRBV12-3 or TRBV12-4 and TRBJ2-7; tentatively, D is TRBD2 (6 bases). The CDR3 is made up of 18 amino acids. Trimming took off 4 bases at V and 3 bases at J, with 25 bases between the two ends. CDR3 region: CASSSVGDGGPALYEQYF. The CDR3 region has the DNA TGTGCCAGCAGTTCAGTGGGGGACGGAGGGCCAGCGCTCTACGAGCAGTACTTC.

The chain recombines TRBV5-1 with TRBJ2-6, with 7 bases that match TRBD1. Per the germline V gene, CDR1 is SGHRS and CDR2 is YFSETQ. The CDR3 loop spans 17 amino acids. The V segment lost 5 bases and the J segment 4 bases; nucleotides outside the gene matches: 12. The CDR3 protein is CASSAGTVPSGANVLTF. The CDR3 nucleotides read TGCGCCAGCAGTGCCGGGACAGTCCCCTCGGGGGCCAACGTCCTGACTTTC.

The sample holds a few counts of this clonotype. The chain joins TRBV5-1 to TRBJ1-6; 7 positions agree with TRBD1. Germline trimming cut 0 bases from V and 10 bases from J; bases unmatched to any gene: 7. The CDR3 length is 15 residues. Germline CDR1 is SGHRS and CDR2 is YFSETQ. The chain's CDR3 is CASSLEQGGRSPLHF. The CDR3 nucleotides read TGCGCCAGCAGCTTGGAACAAGGGGGCAGGTCACCCCTCCACTTT. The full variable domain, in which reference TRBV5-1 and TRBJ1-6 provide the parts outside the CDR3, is KAGVTQTPRYLIKTRGQQVTLSCSPISGHRSVSWYQQTPGQGLQFLFEYFSETQRNKGNFPGRFSGRQFSNSRSEMNVSTLELGDSALYLCASSLEQGGRSPLHFGNGTRLTVT.

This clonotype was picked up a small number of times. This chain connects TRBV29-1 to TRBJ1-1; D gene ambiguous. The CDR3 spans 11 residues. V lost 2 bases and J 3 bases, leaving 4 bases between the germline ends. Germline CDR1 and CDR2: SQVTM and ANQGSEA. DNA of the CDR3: TGCAGCGTTGAACGGCACACTGAAGCTTTCTTT. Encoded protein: CSVERHTEAFF. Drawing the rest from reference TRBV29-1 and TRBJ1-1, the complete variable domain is SAVISQKPSRDICQRGTSLTIQCQVDSQVTMMFWYRQQPGQSLTLIATANQGSEATYESGFVIDKFPISRPNLTFSTLTVSNMSPEDSSIYLCSVERHTEAFFGQGTRLTVV.

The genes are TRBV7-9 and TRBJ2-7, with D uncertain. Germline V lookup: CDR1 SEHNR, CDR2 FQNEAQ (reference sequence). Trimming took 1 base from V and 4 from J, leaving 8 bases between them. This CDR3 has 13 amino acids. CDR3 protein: CASSLGMRYEQYF. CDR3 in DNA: TGTGCCAGCAGCTTAGGGATGAGGTACGAGCAGTACTTC.

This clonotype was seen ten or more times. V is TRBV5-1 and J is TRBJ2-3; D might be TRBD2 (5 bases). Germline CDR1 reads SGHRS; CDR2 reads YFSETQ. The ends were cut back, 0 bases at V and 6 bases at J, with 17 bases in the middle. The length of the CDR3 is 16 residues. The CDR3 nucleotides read TGCGCCAGCAGCTTGGAGGAACGGGTACGAGGGGATACGCAGTATTTT. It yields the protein CASSLEERVRGDTQYF.

The CDR3: CASTPHAGAKETQYF. For the CDR3, the DNA is TGCGCCAGCACCCCCCATGCAGGGGCCAAAGAGACCCAGTACTTC. V and J are TRBV5-1 and TRBJ2-5; perhaps TRBD1 as D (6 bases). Trimming removed 6 bases from V and 3 bases from J, with 18 bases in between. CDR3 length equals 15 residues. The V gene's germline CDR1 is SGHRS and CDR2 YFSETQ.

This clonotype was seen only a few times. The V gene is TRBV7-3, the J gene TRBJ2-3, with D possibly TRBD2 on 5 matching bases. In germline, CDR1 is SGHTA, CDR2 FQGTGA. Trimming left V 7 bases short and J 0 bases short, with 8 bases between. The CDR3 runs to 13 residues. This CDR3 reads CASKAASTDTQYF. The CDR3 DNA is TGTGCCAGCAAAGCGGCTAGCACAGATACGCAGTATTTT.

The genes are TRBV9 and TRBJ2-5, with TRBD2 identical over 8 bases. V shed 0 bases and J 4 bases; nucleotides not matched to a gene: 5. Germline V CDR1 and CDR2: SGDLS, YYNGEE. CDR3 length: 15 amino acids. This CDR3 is CASSVGGGLGETQYF. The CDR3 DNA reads TGTGCCAGCAGCGTAGGCGGGGGGCTTGGAGAGACCCAGTACTTC.

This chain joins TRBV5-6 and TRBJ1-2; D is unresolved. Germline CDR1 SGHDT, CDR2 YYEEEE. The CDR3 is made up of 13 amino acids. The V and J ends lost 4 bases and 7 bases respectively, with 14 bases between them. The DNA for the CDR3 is TGTGCCAGCAGCCCCGGGAGGGCGGCTGGCTACACCTTC. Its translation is CASSPGRAAGYTF.

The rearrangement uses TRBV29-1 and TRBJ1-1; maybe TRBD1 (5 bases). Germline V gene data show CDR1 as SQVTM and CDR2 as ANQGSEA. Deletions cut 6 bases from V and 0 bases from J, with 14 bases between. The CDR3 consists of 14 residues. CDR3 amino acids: CSVSGAALNTEAFF. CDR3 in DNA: TGCAGCGTGAGCGGGGCAGCTCTGAACACTGAAGCTTTCTTT.

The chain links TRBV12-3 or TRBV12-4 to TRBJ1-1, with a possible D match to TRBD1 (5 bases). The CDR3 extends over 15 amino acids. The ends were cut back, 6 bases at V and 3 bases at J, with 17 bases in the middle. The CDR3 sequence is CASSPGQGRDTEAFF. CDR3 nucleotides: TGTGCCAGCAGCCCGGGGCAGGGAAGGGACACTGAAGCTTTCTTT.

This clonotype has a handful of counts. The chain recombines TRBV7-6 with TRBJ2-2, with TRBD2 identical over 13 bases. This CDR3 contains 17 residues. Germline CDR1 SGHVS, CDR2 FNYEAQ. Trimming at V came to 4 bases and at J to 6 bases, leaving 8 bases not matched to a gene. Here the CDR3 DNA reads TGTGCCAGCAGCTCCGGACTAGCGGGAGATTTACCCGGGGAGCTGTTTTTT. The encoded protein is CASSSGLAGDLPGELFF.

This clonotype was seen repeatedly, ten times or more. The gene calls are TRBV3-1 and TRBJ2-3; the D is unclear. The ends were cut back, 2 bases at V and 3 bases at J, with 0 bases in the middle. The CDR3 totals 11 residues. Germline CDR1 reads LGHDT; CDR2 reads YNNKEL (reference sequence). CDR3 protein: CASSQTDTQYF. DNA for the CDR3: TGTGCCAGCAGCCAAACAGATACGCAGTATTTT.

Written as DNA, the CDR3 is TGTGCCAGCAGGGCAACCGGGACAGGACCTCGCTATGGCTACACCTTC. This sequence encodes CASRATGTGPRYGYTF. This rearrangement joins TRBV2 to TRBJ1-2, with TRBD1 identical over 8 bases. Germline V gene lookup returns CDR1 SNHLY and CDR2 FYNNEI. The V gene end was trimmed by 6 bases and the J gene end by 4 bases; junction bases not matched to a gene: 13. The CDR3 extends over 16 amino acids.

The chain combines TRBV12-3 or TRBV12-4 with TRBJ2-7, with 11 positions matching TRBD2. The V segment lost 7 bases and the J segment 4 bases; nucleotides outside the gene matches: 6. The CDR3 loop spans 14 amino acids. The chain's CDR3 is CASTLAGGPYEQYF. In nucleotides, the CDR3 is TGTGCCAGCACGTTAGCGGGAGGGCCTTACGAGCAGTACTTC.

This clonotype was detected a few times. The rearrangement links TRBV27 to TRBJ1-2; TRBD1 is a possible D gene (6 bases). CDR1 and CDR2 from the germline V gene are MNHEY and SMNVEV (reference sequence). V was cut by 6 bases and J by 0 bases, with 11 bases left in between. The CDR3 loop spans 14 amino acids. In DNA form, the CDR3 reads TGTGCCAGCAGCACCAGGGGCGCTAACTATGGCTACACCTTC. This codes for CASSTRGANYGYTF.

In DNA form, the CDR3 reads TGCAGTGCTAGAGCCCTCGACAGGGTTCGCGACGAGCAGTACTTC. Its translation is CSARALDRVRDEQYF. This rearrangement joins TRBV20-1 to TRBJ2-7, with 7 nucleotides matching TRBD1. CDR3 size: 15 residues. V lost 1 base and J lost 5; bases outside the gene matches: 11. From germline, CDR1 is DFQATT and CDR2 SNEGSKA (reference sequence).

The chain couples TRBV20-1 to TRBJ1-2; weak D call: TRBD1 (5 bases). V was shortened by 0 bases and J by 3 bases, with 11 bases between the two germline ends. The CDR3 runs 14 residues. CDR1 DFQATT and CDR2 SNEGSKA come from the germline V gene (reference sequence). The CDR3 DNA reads TGCAGTGCTAGAGATCGGGGCAATGACTATGGCTACACCTTC. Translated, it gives CSARDRGNDYGYTF.

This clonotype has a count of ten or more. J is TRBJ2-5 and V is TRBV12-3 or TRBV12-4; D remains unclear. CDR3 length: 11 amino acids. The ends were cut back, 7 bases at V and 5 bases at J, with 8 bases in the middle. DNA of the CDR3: TGTGCCAGCACCCTGGGGGAGACCCAGTACTTC. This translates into CASTLGETQYF.

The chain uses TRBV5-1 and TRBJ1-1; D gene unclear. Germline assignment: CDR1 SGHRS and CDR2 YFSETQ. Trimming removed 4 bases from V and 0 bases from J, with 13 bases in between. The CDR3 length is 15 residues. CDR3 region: CASSKQNRMNTEAFF. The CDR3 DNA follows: TGCGCCAGCAGCAAACAGAATCGGATGAACACTGAAGCTTTCTTT.